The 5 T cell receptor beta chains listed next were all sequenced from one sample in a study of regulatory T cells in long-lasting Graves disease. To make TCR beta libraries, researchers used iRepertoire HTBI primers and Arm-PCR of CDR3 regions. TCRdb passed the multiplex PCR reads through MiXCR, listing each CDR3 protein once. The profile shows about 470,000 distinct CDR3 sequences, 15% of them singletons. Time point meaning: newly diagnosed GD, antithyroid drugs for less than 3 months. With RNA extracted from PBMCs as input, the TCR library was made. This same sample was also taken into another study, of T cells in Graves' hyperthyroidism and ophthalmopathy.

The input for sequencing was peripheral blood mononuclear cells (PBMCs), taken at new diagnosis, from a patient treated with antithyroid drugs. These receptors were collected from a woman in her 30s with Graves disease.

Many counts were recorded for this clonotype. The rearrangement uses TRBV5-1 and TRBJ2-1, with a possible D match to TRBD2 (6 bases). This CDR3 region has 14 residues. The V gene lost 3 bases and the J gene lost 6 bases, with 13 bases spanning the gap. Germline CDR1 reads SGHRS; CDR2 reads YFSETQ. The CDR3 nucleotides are TGCGCCAGCAGCTCCCTCCCCGGGGGCAATGAGCAGTTCTTC. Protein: CASSSLPGGNEQFF.

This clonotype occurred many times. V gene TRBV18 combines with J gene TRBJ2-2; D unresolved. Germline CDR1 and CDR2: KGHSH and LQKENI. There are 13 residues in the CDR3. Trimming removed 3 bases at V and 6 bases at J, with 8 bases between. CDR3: CASSPPRPGELFF. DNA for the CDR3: TGTGCCAGCTCACCCCCCCGGCCCGGGGAGCTGTTTTTT. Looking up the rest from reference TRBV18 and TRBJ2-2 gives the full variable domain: NAGVMQNPRHLVRRRGQEARLRCSPMKGHSHVYWYRQLPEEGLKFMVYLQKENIIDESGMPKERFSAEFPKEGPSILRIQQVVRGDSAAYFCASSPPRPGELFFGEGSRLTVL.

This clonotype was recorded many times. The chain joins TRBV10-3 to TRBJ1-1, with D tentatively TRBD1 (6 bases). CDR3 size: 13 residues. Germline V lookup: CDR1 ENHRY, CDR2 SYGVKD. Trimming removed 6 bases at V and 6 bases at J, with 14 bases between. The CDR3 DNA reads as TGTGCCATCAGACTTGGGGGGCAAGCTGAAGCTTTCTTT. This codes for CAIRLGGQAEAFF.

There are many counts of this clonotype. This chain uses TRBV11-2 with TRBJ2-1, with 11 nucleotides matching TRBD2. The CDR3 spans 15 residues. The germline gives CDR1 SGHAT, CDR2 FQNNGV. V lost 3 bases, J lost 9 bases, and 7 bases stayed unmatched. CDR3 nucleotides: TGTGCCAGCAGCTTCCGTAGCGGGAGGGTCAGTGAGCAGTTCTTC. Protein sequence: CASSFRSGRVSEQFF.

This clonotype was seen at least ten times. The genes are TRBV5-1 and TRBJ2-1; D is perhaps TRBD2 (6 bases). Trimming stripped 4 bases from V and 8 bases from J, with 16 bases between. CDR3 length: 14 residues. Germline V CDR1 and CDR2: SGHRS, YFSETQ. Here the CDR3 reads CASSQSPGADEQFF. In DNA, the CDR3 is TGCGCCAGCAGCCAATCCCCGGGAGCCGATGAGCAGTTCTTC.